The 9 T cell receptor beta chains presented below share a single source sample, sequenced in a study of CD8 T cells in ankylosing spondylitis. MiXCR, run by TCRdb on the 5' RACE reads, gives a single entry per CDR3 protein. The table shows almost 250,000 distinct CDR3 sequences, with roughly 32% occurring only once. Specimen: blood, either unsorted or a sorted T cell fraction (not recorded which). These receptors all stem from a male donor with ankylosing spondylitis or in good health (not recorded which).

The CDR3 DNA reads as TGTGCCAGCAGCTTAGCCTCCTCGCGGGGCAATGAGCAGTTCTTC. This gives the protein CASSLASSRGNEQFF. The chain combines TRBV7-2 with TRBJ2-1; a possible D gene is TRBD2 (6 bases). The germline V gene has CDR1 SGHTA and CDR2 FQGNSA. Deletions cut 0 bases from V and 6 bases from J, with 12 bases between. The CDR3 covers 15 residues.

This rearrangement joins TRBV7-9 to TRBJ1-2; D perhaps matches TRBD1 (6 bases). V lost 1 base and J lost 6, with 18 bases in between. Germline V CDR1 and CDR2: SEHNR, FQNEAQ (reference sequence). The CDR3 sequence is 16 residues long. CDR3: CASSLEFSGAENGYTF. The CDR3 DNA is TGTGCCAGCAGCTTAGAGTTCTCGGGGGCGGAGAATGGCTACACCTTC.

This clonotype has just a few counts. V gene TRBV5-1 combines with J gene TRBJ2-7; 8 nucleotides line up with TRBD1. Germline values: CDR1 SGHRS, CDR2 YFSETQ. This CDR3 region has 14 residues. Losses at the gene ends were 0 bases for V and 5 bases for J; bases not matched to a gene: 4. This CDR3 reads CASSLGQGANEQYF. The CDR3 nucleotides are TGCGCCAGCAGCTTGGGGCAGGGGGCGAACGAGCAGTACTTC. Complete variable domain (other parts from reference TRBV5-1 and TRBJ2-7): KAGVTQTPRYLIKTRGQQVTLSCSPISGHRSVSWYQQTPGQGLQFLFEYFSETQRNKGNFPGRFSGRQFSNSRSEMNVSTLELGDSALYLCASSLGQGANEQYFGPGTRLTVT.

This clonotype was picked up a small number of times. CDR3 amino acids: CASSLDSNVLGEQYF. DNA for the CDR3: TGTGCCAGCAGCTTGGACAGTAATGTGTTGGGCGAGCAGTACTTC. The chain recombines TRBV5-5 with TRBJ2-7, with D unresolved. This CDR3 has 15 residues. V lost 0 bases to trimming and J lost 6 bases, with 16 bases between them. Germline V CDR1 and CDR2: SGHKS, YYEKEE (reference sequence).

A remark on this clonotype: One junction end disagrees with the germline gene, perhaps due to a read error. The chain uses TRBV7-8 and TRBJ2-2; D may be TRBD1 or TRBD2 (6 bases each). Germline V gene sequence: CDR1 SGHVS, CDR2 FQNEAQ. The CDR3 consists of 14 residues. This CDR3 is CASSLWGAGGVLFF. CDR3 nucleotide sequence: TGTGCCAGCAGCTTATGGGGGGCGGGCGGGGTGCTGTTTTTT.

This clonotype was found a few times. The CDR3 protein is CASSWPDREGTEAFF. The CDR3 DNA follows: TGCGCCAGCAGCTGGCCTGACAGGGAAGGCACTGAAGCTTTCTTT. The chain links TRBV5-1 to TRBJ1-1; 7 bases align to TRBD1. The CDR3 runs to 15 residues. V lost 3 bases to trimming and J lost 4 bases; unmatched junction nucleotides: 9. Germline V gives CDR1 SGHRS, CDR2 YFSETQ.

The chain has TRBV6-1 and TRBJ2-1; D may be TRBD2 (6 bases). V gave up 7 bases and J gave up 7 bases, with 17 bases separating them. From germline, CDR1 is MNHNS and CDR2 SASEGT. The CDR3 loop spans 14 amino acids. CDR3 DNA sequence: TGTGCCAGCACCCCCCTGGAGGGAACGAATGAGCAGTTCTTC. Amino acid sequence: CASTPLEGTNEQFF.

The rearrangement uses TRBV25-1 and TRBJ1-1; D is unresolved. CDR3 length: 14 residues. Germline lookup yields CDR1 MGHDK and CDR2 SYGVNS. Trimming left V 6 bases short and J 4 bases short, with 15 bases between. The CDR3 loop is CASSPHKSVTEAFF. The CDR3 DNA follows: TGTGCCAGCAGCCCACATAAATCGGTCACTGAAGCTTTCTTT.

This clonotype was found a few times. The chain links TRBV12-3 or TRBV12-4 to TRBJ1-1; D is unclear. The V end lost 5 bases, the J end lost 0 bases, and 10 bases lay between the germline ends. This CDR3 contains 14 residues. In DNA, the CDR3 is TGTGCCAGCAGTCACACGCGGCTGAACACTGAAGCTTTCTTT. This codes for CASSHTRLNTEAFF.